The 32 T cell receptor beta chains presented below share a single source sample, sequenced in a study of blood T cell repertoires in COVID-19. Sequencing was performed with immunoSEQ multiplex PCR; in TCRdb, only in-frame clones are kept and a portion is missing. Of roughly 160,000 clones detected, about 87% appear once; the ten largest clones hold 3.9%. The sequencing input was peripheral blood. Source of these receptors: a woman aged 55-75 years who had recovered from COVID-19.

This clone has only one observation. CDR3 coding DNA: TGTGCCAGTAGTCGGGGACAGGGATTCGAGCAGTACTTC. Its protein product is CASSRGQGFEQYF. The chain joins TRBV19 to TRBJ2-7, with 9 bases matching TRBD1. The CDR3 sequence is 13 residues long. Germline lookup yields CDR1 LNHDA and CDR2 SQIVND (reference sequence). Trimming at V came to 5 bases and at J to 6 bases, leaving 5 bases not matched to a gene.

This clone showed up just a few times. The chain uses TRBV6-4 and TRBJ2-1; TRBD2 aligns across 9 bases. This CDR3 has 15 residues. Germline values: CDR1 MRHNA, CDR2 SNTAGT. The V and J ends lost 3 bases and 9 bases, in that order; junction bases with no gene match: 9. In nucleotides, the CDR3 is TGTGCCAGCAGTGAAATTGCGGGGGGGCCGGGTGAGCAGTTCTTC. This encodes CASSEIAGGPGEQFF.

J is TRBJ2-7 and V is TRBV21-1; the table's D call TRBD2 went unverified against the DNA. TRBV21-1 is flagged as a pseudogene. The CDR3 loop spans 16 amino acids. This CDR3 is CASSKFPGLDFFEQYF. The CDR3, as DNA: TGTGCCAGCAGCAAATTTCCAGGACTAGACTTTTTTGAGCAGTACTTC.

The gene calls are TRBV25-1 and TRBJ1-3; D call uncertain. Trimming shortened V by 7 bases and J by 0 bases, and 7 bases separated the two germline ends. CDR3 size: 13 residues. Per the germline V gene, CDR1 is MGHDK and CDR2 is SYGVNS. In nucleotides, the CDR3 is TGTGCCAGCAAGTTTAGCTCTGGAAACACCATATATTTT. Translation gives CASKFSSGNTIYF.

This clone occurred once. DNA for the CDR3: TGTGCCAGCAGTGGAGCGGGGGGGCCGTTAGAGACCCAGTACTTC. It is translated as CASSGAGGPLETQYF. This chain links TRBV28 with TRBJ2-5; TRBD2 matches 10 bases. Unmatched junction bases numbered 7, after V lost 5 bases and J lost 4 bases. From germline, CDR1 is MDHEN and CDR2 SYDVKM. This CDR3 has 15 amino acids.

This sequence joins TRBV7-9 and TRBJ1-2; 7 positions match TRBD1. The CDR3 is 13 residues long. In germline, CDR1 is SEHNR, CDR2 FQNEAQ (reference sequence). Unmatched junction bases numbered 4, after V lost 5 bases and J lost 4 bases. CDR3 sequence (DNA): TGTGCCAGCAGCCCGGACAGGTCCTATGGCTACACCTTC. Amino acids: CASSPDRSYGYTF.

This chain connects TRBV19 to TRBJ2-7; 10 bases are a match to TRBD2. Germline loops: CDR1 LNHDA, CDR2 SQIVND (reference sequence). This CDR3 region has 13 residues. Trimming at V came to 8 bases and at J to 6 bases, leaving 7 bases not matched to a gene. The CDR3 loop reads CASVSGGAVEQYF. The CDR3 DNA is TGTGCCAGTGTAAGCGGGGGGGCCGTCGAGCAGTACTTC.

The V call is TRBV6-1, the J call TRBJ2-4, with TRBD2 matching over 10 bases. Germline trimming cut 3 bases from V and 6 bases from J; bases unmatched to any gene: 2. The CDR3 consists of 14 residues. Germline assignment: CDR1 MNHNS and CDR2 SASEGT. The CDR3 reads CASSDTSGVNIQYF. For the CDR3, the DNA is TGTGCCAGCAGTGACACTAGCGGGGTAAACATTCAGTACTTC.

This clone was observed many times. CDR3 in DNA: TGTGCCAGCAGCACCCGGCCTGACAGGACCTCGAACACCGGGGAGCTGTTTTTT. It translates to CASSTRPDRTSNTGELFF. V and J are TRBV5-6 and TRBJ2-2; a possible D gene is TRBD1 (6 bases). CDR1 is SGHDT, CDR2 YYEEEE, per germline. The CDR3 spans 18 residues. V lost 4 bases, J lost 0 bases, and 19 bases lay in between.

Only a few counts were recorded for this clone. This chain uses TRBV10-1 with TRBJ2-3; the match to TRBD2 covers 8 bases. The ends lost 3 bases at V and 4 bases at J; junction bases unmatched: 3. CDR1 and CDR2 from the germline V gene are WNHNN and SYGVQD (reference sequence). This CDR3 contains 14 residues. The DNA of the CDR3 is TGCGCCAGCAGTGACAGGACTAGCTCAGATACGCAGTATTTT. Its protein is CASSDRTSSDTQYF.

The chain is built from TRBV7-9 and TRBJ2-4; unclear D gene. The V end was cut by 6 bases, the J end by 8 bases, with 14 bases between. Germline V gives CDR1 SEHNR, CDR2 FQNEAQ (reference sequence). The CDR3 is 13 amino acids. CDR3 DNA: TGTGCCAGCAGTTTTGACTTAACCGACATTCAGTACTTC. This translates into CASSFDLTDIQYF.

This chain uses TRBV5-5 with TRBJ1-4; TRBD1 agrees at 8 bases. The CDR3 covers 17 residues. V lost 0 bases to trimming and J lost 4 bases; unmatched junction nucleotides: 8. Germline V gene sequence: CDR1 SGHKS, CDR2 YYEKEE (reference sequence). CDR3 protein: CASSLAVQGGFNEKLFF. For the CDR3, the DNA is TGTGCCAGCAGCTTGGCCGTACAGGGGGGCTTTAATGAAAAACTGTTTTTT.

The chain combines TRBV4-1 with TRBJ1-5; tentatively, D is TRBD1 (6 bases). The CDR3 extends over 15 amino acids. Between the trimmed V and J ends, which lost 1 base and 8 bases, there was a span of 15 bases. Germline V gene sequence: CDR1 MGHRA, CDR2 YSYEKL. For the CDR3, the DNA is TGCGCCAGCAGCCAAGGGGTCCCCAGGGGAGAGCCCCAGCATTTT. Its protein is CASSQGVPRGEPQHF.

The V and J genes are TRBV29-1 and TRBJ1-2; possibly TRBD1 for D (5 bases). The CDR3 runs to 14 residues. V was shortened by 7 bases and J by 2 bases, with 17 bases between the two germline ends. Germline V gives CDR1 SQVTM, CDR2 ANQGSEA. In DNA form, the CDR3 reads TGCAGCGCTGAGGCGGCATGGGGCAACTATGGCTACACCTTC. The encoded protein is CSAEAAWGNYGYTF.

The chain links TRBV7-9 to TRBJ2-7; 8 bases align to TRBD1. V was clipped by 4 bases and J by 6 bases; unmatched bases: 2. From germline, CDR1 is SEHNR and CDR2 FQNEAQ (reference sequence). The CDR3 totals 12 residues. CDR3 in amino acids: CASSSQGGEQYF. In DNA form, the CDR3 reads TGTGCCAGCAGCTCACAGGGGGGCGAGCAGTACTTC.

The chain recombines TRBV3-1 (or the pseudogene TRBV3-2) with TRBJ1-1; D not resolved. The CDR3 extends over 13 amino acids. V gave up 4 bases and J gave up 1 base, with 7 bases separating them. Germline values: CDR1 LGHDT, CDR2 YNNKEL (reference sequence). The CDR3, as DNA: TGTGCCAGCAGCCCCCCGTCGAACACTGAAGCTTTCTTT. Amino acid sequence: CASSPPSNTEAFF.

The genes are TRBV3-1 (or the pseudogene TRBV3-2) and TRBJ1-2; D remains ambiguous. The V end was cut by 5 bases, the J end by 7 bases, with 11 bases between. The CDR3 runs 12 residues. Germline V CDR1 and CDR2: LGHDT, YNNKEL (reference sequence). CDR3 coding DNA: TGTGCCAGCAGCAGAAGTGGGCCTGGCTACACCTTC. As protein: CASSRSGPGYTF.

In its sample, this clone was seen a few times. This chain uses TRBV18 with TRBJ2-1; 8 nucleotides align to TRBD2. Germline lookup yields CDR1 KGHSH and CDR2 LQKENI. J gave up 8 bases and V 0 bases, and 6 bases lay outside the gene matches. The CDR3 loop spans 15 amino acids. The DNA for the CDR3 is TGTGCCAGCTCACCACCTCTAGCGGGTGGAGATGAGCAGTTCTTC. This codes for CASSPPLAGGDEQFF. Full variable domain (rest looked up from reference TRBV18 and TRBJ2-1): NAGVMQNPRHLVRRRGQEARLRCSPMKGHSHVYWYRQLPEEGLKFMVYLQKENIIDESGMPKERFSAEFPKEGPSILRIQQVVRGDSAAYFCASSPPLAGGDEQFFGPGTRLTVL.

The chain is built from TRBV28 and TRBJ1-2, with 9 nucleotides matching TRBD1. The germline V gene encodes CDR1 MDHEN and CDR2 SYDVKM. Trimming took 7 bases from V and 7 from J; bases not matched to a gene: 10. This CDR3 contains 14 residues. This chain's CDR3 is CASNRDRVFVGYTF. The CDR3 DNA is TGTGCCAGCAACCGGGACAGGGTGTTTGTTGGCTACACCTTC.

This rearrangement joins TRBV4-2 to TRBJ1-1; 7 positions match TRBD1. Germline V gene sequence: CDR1 LGHNA, CDR2 YNFKEQ. The CDR3 covers 13 residues. With 8 bases clipped from V and 2 bases from J, the junction kept 5 bases outside the gene matches. CDR3 DNA sequence: TGTGCCAGCGGTTACAGGGGAAACACTGAAGCTTTCTTT. Protein: CASGYRGNTEAFF.

The chain employs TRBV6-6 and TRBJ1-1, with D possibly TRBD1 on 5 matching bases. There are 13 residues in the CDR3. Germline V gives CDR1 MNHNY, CDR2 SVGAGI (reference sequence). Trimming pared 5 bases from V and 1 base from J, leaving 8 bases between. The CDR3 loop reads CASSQDTNTEAFF. In DNA form, the CDR3 reads TGTGCCAGCAGTCAGGACACGAACACTGAAGCTTTCTTT.

This CDR3 reads CASSWNPGQGAREQYF. The CDR3 DNA sequence: TGCGCCAGCAGCTGGAATCCGGGACAGGGGGCGAGGGAGCAGTACTTC. This rearrangement joins TRBV5-1 to TRBJ2-7; the match to TRBD1 covers 12 bases. This CDR3 comprises 16 residues. Germline values: CDR1 SGHRS, CDR2 YFSETQ. V was pared by 3 bases and J by 7 bases, with 11 bases of the junction left unmatched.

The J gene is TRBJ2-7, the V gene TRBV6-5, with D possibly being TRBD1 (5 bases). Germline V lookup: CDR1 MNHEY, CDR2 SVGAGI. V shed 6 bases and J shed 1 base, with 10 bases lying between them. The CDR3 is 13 amino acids. The CDR3 protein is CASSPTVSYEQYF. The CDR3 DNA is TGTGCCAGCAGCCCGACAGTTTCCTACGAGCAGTACTTC.

This clone was recorded a few times. The gene calls are TRBV2 and TRBJ1-5; D perhaps matches TRBD1 (6 bases). V was cut by 3 bases and J by 0 bases, with 9 bases left in between. The CDR3 runs to 15 residues. CDR1 is SNHLY, CDR2 FYNNEI, per germline. CDR3 sequence reads: CASSDRGGSNQPQHF. The CDR3 region has the DNA TGTGCCAGCAGTGACAGGGGCGGTAGCAATCAGCCCCAGCATTTT.

In its sample, this clone was seen once. This sequence joins TRBV18 and TRBJ1-4; no clear D gene. The V gene's germline CDR1 is KGHSH and CDR2 LQKENI. V lost 8 bases and J 0 bases, leaving 10 bases between the germline ends. The CDR3 spans 14 residues. CDR3 nucleotide sequence: TGTGCCAGCCACAGAGGGTCAACTAATGAAAAACTGTTTTTT. Translating it yields CASHRGSTNEKLFF.

This chain links TRBV5-1 with TRBJ1-4; 7 bases agree with TRBD1. With V trimmed by 2 bases and J by 2 bases, 6 bases remained unmatched. The CDR3 extends over 16 amino acids. Germline V lookup: CDR1 SGHRS, CDR2 YFSETQ. The CDR3 is CASSLPDRETNEKLFF. The DNA for the CDR3 is TGCGCCAGCAGCTTACCCGACAGGGAGACTAATGAAAAACTGTTTTTT.

V is TRBV18 and J is TRBJ2-2, with a possible D match to TRBD1 (5 bases). V lost 6 bases to trimming and J lost 6 bases, with 11 bases between them. CDR1 and CDR2 from the germline V gene are KGHSH and LQKENI. The CDR3 runs 13 residues. The CDR3: CASSPAGPGELFF. The DNA for the CDR3 is TGTGCCAGCTCCCCAGCAGGGCCCGGGGAGCTGTTTTTT.

The table lists this clone with a few counts. This sample also contains other DNA sequences that code for the same CDR3. The V call is TRBV6-6, the J call TRBJ1-6, with a possible D match to TRBD1 (6 bases). Deletions cut 5 bases from V and 10 bases from J, with 12 bases between. CDR1 and CDR2 (germline): MNHNY, SVGAGI (reference sequence). This CDR3 region has 13 residues. CDR3 amino acids: CASSPTGISPLHF. The CDR3 coding sequence is TGTGCCAGCAGTCCAACAGGGATCTCACCCCTCCACTTT.

CDR3 DNA sequence: TGTGCCAGCAGCCGCGGACAGGGAGGGCAGTTCTTC. Protein sequence: CASSRGQGGQFF. The V call is TRBV11-3, the J call TRBJ2-1; the match to TRBD1 covers 8 bases. Germline V gene sequence: CDR1 SGHNT, CDR2 YENEEA. V dropped 5 bases and J dropped 12; count of bases not matched to a gene: 6. CDR3 length equals 12 residues.

This rearrangement joins TRBV27 to TRBJ1-6, with TRBD1 matching over 8 bases. Trimming took 0 bases from V and 10 from J; bases not matched to a gene: 5. From germline, CDR1 is MNHEY and CDR2 SMNVEV (reference sequence). This CDR3 has 15 amino acids. The chain's CDR3 is CASSLSGQGNSPLHF. CDR3 sequence (DNA): TGTGCCAGCAGTTTATCCGGACAGGGTAACTCACCCCTCCACTTT.

This clone was counted only a few times. This chain links TRBV29-1 with TRBJ1-2; TRBD1 aligns across 11 bases. This CDR3 is built from 15 residues. J was trimmed by 2 bases and V by 7 bases; bases with no gene match: 9. Per the germline V gene, CDR1 is SQVTM and CDR2 is ANQGSEA. The CDR3 nucleotides read TGCAGCGGCGGGACAGGGGGAAAGGCCAACTATGGCTACACCTTC. It is translated as CSGGTGGKANYGYTF. The full variable domain, in which reference TRBV29-1 and TRBJ1-2 provide the parts outside the CDR3, is SAVISQKPSRDICQRGTSLTIQCQVDSQVTMMFWYRQQPGQSLTLIATANQGSEATYESGFVIDKFPISRPNLTFSTLTVSNMSPEDSSIYLCSGGTGGKANYGYTFGSGTRLTVV.

The chain recombines TRBV5-1 with TRBJ2-2; 14 nucleotides align to TRBD2. V dropped 4 bases and J dropped 6; count of bases not matched to a gene: 5. The CDR3 sequence is 16 residues long. Germline-derived CDR1 and CDR2 are SGHRS and YFSETQ. The CDR3 DNA sequence: TGCGCCAGCAGCGCTCCGGGACTAGCGGGGGCCGGGGAGCTGTTTTTT. Protein product: CASSAPGLAGAGELFF.